This T cell receptor (beta chain) emerged from a study of OX40 agonist ivuxolimab in advanced cancers. Study overall: At 0.01 to 10 mg/kg, ivuxolimab was administered intravenously to patients every 2 weeks. From about 23 to 85 years was the age range, with a mean of around 57 years, and about 83% were male. Study outcomes and limitations: CD8+ T cells averaged more expanded clones than CD4+. Among the least clonally expanded were partial responders at 0.1-3.0 mg/kg.

Data came from immunoSEQ multiplex PCR; TCRdb stores just in-frame clones and leaves some out. The top ten clones hold around 0.33% of a sample with some 74,000 clones, around 91% of them seen once. The CDR3 is made up of 13 amino acids. CDR1 is SGHAT and CDR2 is FQNNGV in the germline V gene. V lost 5 bases to trimming and J lost 8 bases, with 12 bases between them. With respect to this clone: The antigen is unknown.

The chain recombines TRBV11-2 with TRBJ1-4, with D unclear. This clonotype was obtained from an adult with an advanced solid tumor such as melanoma, head and neck, liver or kidney cancer. The specimen was CD4+ or CD8+ T cells sorted from blood, collected in a trial of the OX40 agonist ivuxolimab. The CDR3 here is CASSPQVREKLFF. CDR3 DNA sequence: TGTGCCAGCAGCCCGCAGGTTCGCGAAAAACTGTTTTTT.